What follows is one TCR beta chain and its context. This clone's antigen is unknown. There are no base qualities to consult, and no much larger clone falls within one base. The cohort consisted of fewer than 700 healthy bone marrow donors. At the time of sampling, all cohort members were nominally healthy, though unrecorded immune exposures were likely present. The donor tested CMV seropositive, placing the donor among the 289 seropositive members of the cohort. A peripheral blood sample was provided by each donor, and peripheral blood mononuclear cells were used for TCR beta sequencing. The Qiagen DNeasy Blood Extraction Kit was used to extract genomic DNA from the blood cell samples. The CDR3 has 12 amino acids, counting the end cysteine and phenylalanine. The kept DNA is CDR3 alone, 36 bases in frame from the first base. The germline V and J ends show losses of 6 bases and 8 bases respectively, and no gene match explains 5 bases of the junction. Taken from the germline V gene, the CDR1 and CDR2 loops are SQVTM and ANQGSEA.

This sample stems from a study of cytomegalovirus exposure and HLA in healthy donors (dated by TCRdb to the late 2010s). A note on the overall study: According to an earlier analysis of 550 to 750 of the donors, some 170 million T cells yielded 117 million unique TCR beta sequences and less than 300 Gb of sequence data. A later genetic analysis used genome-wide SNP genotypes for about 60% of the 666 donors, treating that subset as a discovery cohort. Along with the 666-subject first cohort, a separate validation cohort of approximately 110 different subjects was used. Across approximately 400 genotyped donors of the cohort, an average of 235,054 unique TCR beta nucleotide sequences per donor were sequenced, and roughly a sixth of those sequences were non-productive. The number of donors typed differed by locus, with roughly 620-630 for A, B, C, DRB1 and DQB1, around 500 for DQA1, 606 for DPA1, and under 490 for DPB1. Roughly 5 DR-DQ haplotypes were handled as single units for association and clustering, since linkage in the cohort was strong. The study was designed to test whether signatures of past pathogen exposure could be identified by cataloging public T cell receptors. Every discovery cohort repertoire had been produced on one sequencing platform. HLA typing covered class I and class II loci at four-digit resolution. The study used immunosequencing to profile the T cell repertoires of approximately 650 subjects and linked those repertoires to cytomegalovirus serostatus. To decide whether each TCR beta V gene segment behaved as functional or pseudogenic, an earlier analysis of fewer than 750 of the donors relied on high-throughput TCR beta sequencing. Donor age, sex, ethnicity and CMV serostatus were collected together with the repertoire data. In the later analysis, no new phenotypic data were used to find candidate immune exposures; instead, reliance was placed on TCR beta sequences and their occurrence across donors. An early release covering roughly 580 HLA-typed donors comprised about 320 gigabases of sequencing data and roughly 86 million unique TCR sequences. High-throughput TCR immunosequencing, statistical association of individual TCRs with disease status, and machine learning were combined to predict cytomegalovirus infection status. To study patterns of TCR occurrence, a later analysis re-analyzed previously published TCR beta repertoires from more than 550 donors and added high-resolution HLA genotyping. Among the roughly 400 genotyped donors, around 81% belonged to the genetic ancestry cluster associated with self-reported Caucasian donors. Beyond this particular receptor, the publication reports: HLA typing was unavailable for some donors at each locus, so association tests used only the typed subset. In a later analysis, several top co-occurrence clusters were reported to appear linked to parvovirus B19, influenza, CMV and Epstein-Barr virus. In a later genetic analysis, fewer N-insertions in productive TCRs were reported among donors in an Asian-associated ancestry cluster than the approximately 710-donor mean. When HLA alleles, especially DR and DQ, strongly co-occurred, attributing TCR associations to individual alleles was difficult. The cohort was sequenced for TCR beta chains only, and without alpha or paired-chain data the features that could be detected were limited. In vitro tests confirmed that a few of the cytomegalovirus-associated TCR beta chains recognize cytomegalovirus antigens. In the study, approximately 160 TCR beta chains were listed as associated with cytomegalovirus. A further reported finding was that TCR beta sequences accurately predicted the HLA-A and HLA-B alleles for most subjects in the first cohort. In a later analysis, HLA-associated TCR beta chains were found to be more clonally expanded and to have lower generation probabilities than equally common non-associated chains. Specific HLA alleles were associated with 15,000 to 20,000 TCR beta sequences at a false discovery rate of 0.05 in a later analysis. Because the 87-base-pair reads could not distinguish some IMGT-functional V segments, including TRBV6-2 and TRBV6-3, those segments were excluded. While some public TCRs were present in many individuals, most TCR sequences turned up only very rarely across donors. In a later genetic analysis, a missense DCLRE1C variant was associated with V-gene and J-gene trimming of TCR beta chains, and the association was replicated in an independent cohort. In a later analysis, TCR association rates were found to vary across HLA loci, with the most associated TCRs seen for DRB1 alleles and the fewest for HLA-C alleles. The presence/absence analyses assumed that sequencing depth was roughly uniform across donors, and that assumption may not be true. According to a later analysis, most CMV-associated TCR beta chains appeared to be HLA-restricted, and the HLA associations seemed to be driven largely by CMV exposure. The earlier analysis of a few hundred of the donors excluded approximately 17 rarely observed V segments, including chromosome 9 orphons, because counts were too low. The classifier was reported to diagnose cytomegalovirus status with high specificity and sensitivity in both the original and validation cohorts. It was suggested by the authors that the approach could potentially be generalized to other disease states and immunological phenotypes. A cluster of highly shared sequence variants was judged likely to represent a technical artifact of the sequencing pipeline. For the cohort, immune exposure information was limited to CMV serostatus. Linkage disequilibrium might explain the correlated functional status among segregating V segments, but an unknown experimental factor could not be ruled out. An earlier analysis of 450 to 750 of the donors showed that most TCR beta V segments appeared in productive rearrangements either about 90% or about 30% of the time, which broadly matched IMGT annotations.

The method behind the library was the immunoSEQ multiplex PCR assay. For the multiplex PCR, a mixture combining 60 forward primers for TCR Vbeta segments and 13 reverse primers for TCR Jbeta segments was used. A multiplex PCR assay on genomic DNA amplified the CDR3 region of rearranged TCR beta genes. The amplified TCR beta libraries were sequenced on the Illumina HiSeq System as 87-base-pair reads. As for the original processing: Across the 700 or so repertoires, a later analysis counted 75 million to 90 million unique TCR beta chains, 8.5 million to 12 million of which were shared by at least two donors. To remove PCR and sequencing errors, raw reads were error-corrected and collapsed into unique sequences using a nearest-neighbor algorithm that merged closely related sequences. To assign V, D and J gene segments, CDR3 sequences were aligned to IMGT reference sequences. For a sequence to be retained, at least a six-nucleotide match to both a V gene segment and a J gene segment was required. Rearrangements were called productive when the CDR3 lacked stop codons and stayed in frame with V and J; all others were non-productive. Following IMGT convention, CDR3 was defined as the stretch from the second conserved V-encoded cysteine to the conserved J-encoded phenylalanine. In an earlier analysis of some 550 of the donors, sequences lacking an unambiguous match to a single V gene segment were excluded. An earlier analysis of a few hundred of the donors classified V segments as functional when productive rearrangements were above 56.7% and as segregating when the standard deviation between donors was above 5%. A statistical classification framework was built to diagnose cytomegalovirus status from the catalog of TCR beta chain sequences. A later analysis assigned V and J genes by comparing TCR nucleotide sequences with IMGT/GENE-DB human TR gene sequences. In a later analysis, CDR3 sequences and most-parsimonious VDJ recombination scenarios were assigned using the TCRdist pipeline. In a later analysis, each TCR beta chain was defined by its CDR3 amino acid sequence together with its V-gene family, and reads without a unique V-gene family were excluded. A later analysis removed several hundred highly shared, low-generation-probability nucleotide sequences to deal with suspected cross-contamination and a sequencing artifact. A later analysis calculated a clonal expansion index for each public chain from normalized within-repertoire ranks of inferred template counts. In a later analysis, generation probabilities were computed using a VDJ recombination model fitted to out-of-frame rearrangements, and the results were checked against IGoR. A later analysis scored TCR-TCR, TCR-HLA and TCR-CMV co-occurrence with hypergeometric tests, applying a repertoire-size bias correction to TCR pairs. To estimate false discovery rates, a later analysis permuted the HLA or CMV assignments 20 times. A later analysis grouped co-occurring TCRs with DBSCAN, adding TCRdist sequence similarity when clustering within HLA-allele-positive subsets. Repertoires with fewer than 30,000 or more than 120,000 public chains were left out of co-occurrence clustering, as were roughly five repertoires with anomalous nucleotide sharing. In TCRdb, the immuneACCESS table is reduced to in-frame sequences with V and J assigned. These tables do not hold every clone; where another copy was compared, an unresolved V gene accounts for under half, and the others remain unexplained. The V and J calls and clone size are taken from that table; D and trimming were inferred from the DNA. The sample records nearly 110,000 clones, less than 85% of which are singletons. The ten largest clones capture approximately 15% of the sample.

The TCR was taken from a woman aged 40 to 49 in good health and CMV-seropositive. Sequenced sample: PBMCs. Recombination joined TRBV29-1 with TRBJ1-2; 11 junctional bases match TRBD1. The CDR3 here reads CSVGQGARGYTF. The DNA is as follows: TGCAGCGTCGGACAGGGGGCTCGGGGCTACACCTTC.